The 2 T cell receptor beta chains reported below all come from one sample, sequenced in a study of spatial heterogeneity in lung cancer. MiXCR was run by TCRdb on the 5' RACE reads, yielding one entry per CDR3 protein. The sample carries about 82,000 distinct CDR3 sequences, around 12% recorded once. The sample's time point: sample taken at primary tumor resection. Researchers sequenced whole RNA taken from tumor, nontumor lung or frozen PBMC without sorting. Specimen: PBMCs, collected at surgery. These receptors were taken from a male donor with early-stage non-small cell lung cancer.

The chain employs TRBV7-2 and TRBJ2-3; 11 nucleotides line up with TRBD2. CDR1 is SGHTA and CDR2 is FQGNSA in the germline V gene. The junction had 8 bases not matched to a gene; V was cut back by 1 base and J by 8 bases. CDR3 length equals 16 residues. This chain's CDR3 is CASSLGVSGRAGTQYF. In nucleotides, the CDR3 is TGTGCCAGCAGCTTAGGCGTTAGCGGGAGGGCCGGTACGCAGTATTTT.

This clonotype was recorded at least ten times. This chain links TRBV5-1 with TRBJ1-1, with 7 bases matching TRBD1. Germline V gene data show CDR1 as SGHRS and CDR2 as YFSETQ. The CDR3 covers 16 residues. V dropped 4 bases and J dropped 0; count of bases not matched to a gene: 9. CDR3 region: CASSPATGSMNTEAFF. Written as DNA, the CDR3 is TGCGCCAGCAGCCCCGCGACAGGGTCCATGAACACTGAAGCTTTCTTT.